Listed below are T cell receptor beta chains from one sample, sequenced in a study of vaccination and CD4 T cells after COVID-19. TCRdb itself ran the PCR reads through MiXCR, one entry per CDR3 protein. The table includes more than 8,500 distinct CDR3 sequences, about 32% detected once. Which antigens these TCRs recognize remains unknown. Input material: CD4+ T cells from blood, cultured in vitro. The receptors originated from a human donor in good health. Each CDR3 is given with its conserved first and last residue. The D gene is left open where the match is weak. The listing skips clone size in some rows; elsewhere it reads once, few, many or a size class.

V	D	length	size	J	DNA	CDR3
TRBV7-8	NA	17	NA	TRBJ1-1	TGTGCCAGCAGCCCCTACCGTTTCGCGGGGGTGAACACTGAAGCTTTCTTT	CASSPYRFAGVNTEAFF
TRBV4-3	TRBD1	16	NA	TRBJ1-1	TGCGCCAGCAGCCAAAACCCGGGACAGGGGGACACTGAAGCTTTCTTT	CASSQNPGQGDTEAFF
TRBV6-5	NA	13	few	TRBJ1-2	TGTGCCAGCAGTTACGATGGCACCTATGGCTACACCTTC	CASSYDGTYGYTF
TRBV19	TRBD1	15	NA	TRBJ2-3	TGTGCCAGTAGTATAGGGGACAGGGTCACAGATACGCAGTATTTT	CASSIGDRVTDTQYF
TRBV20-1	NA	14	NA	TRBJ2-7	TGCAGTGCTAGGAAGGCCGCCAGCTCCTACGAGCAGTACTTC	CSARKAASSYEQYF
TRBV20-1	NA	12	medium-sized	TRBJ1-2	TGCAGTATCTTCTTTCGGAGCTATGGCTACACCTTC	CSIFFRSYGYTF
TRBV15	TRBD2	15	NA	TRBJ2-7	TGTGCCACCAGCCTGTGGGGGGGACTGACCTACGAGCAGTACTTC	CATSLWGGLTYEQYF
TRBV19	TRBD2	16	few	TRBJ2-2	TGTGCCAGTAGTATAGGTGGTAGCGGGTTAACCGGGGAGCTGTTTTTT	CASSIGGSGLTGELFF
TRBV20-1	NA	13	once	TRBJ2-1	TGCAGTGCGCCGGACCCGCAGGGCAATGAGCAGTTCTTC	CSAPDPQGNEQFF
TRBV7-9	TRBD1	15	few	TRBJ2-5	TGTGCCAGCAGGGGAAACAGGGGGCTATCAGAGACCCAGTACTTC	CASRGNRGLSETQYF
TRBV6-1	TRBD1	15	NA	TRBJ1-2	TGTGCCAGCAGTCGCCTCCGGCAGGGGGTAGACAGCTACACCTTC	CASSRLRQGVDSYTF
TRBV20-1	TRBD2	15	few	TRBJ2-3	TGCAGTGCTAGTCCCCTAGCGGGAGTGGGAGATACGCAGTATTTT	CSASPLAGVGDTQYF
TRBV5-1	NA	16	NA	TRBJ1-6	TGCGCCAGCAGCTTATATGCAGGGAACTATAATTCACCCCTCCACTTT	CASSLYAGNYNSPLHF
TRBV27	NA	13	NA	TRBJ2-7	TGTGCCAGCAGTTTATATCTGGGGTACGAGCAGTACTTC	CASSLYLGYEQYF
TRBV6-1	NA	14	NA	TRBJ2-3	TGTGCCAGCAAGGACAGAGTCTTGGCAGATACGCAGTATTTT	CASKDRVLADTQYF
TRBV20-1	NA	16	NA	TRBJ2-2	TGCAGTGCTAGAGACCCCAAGGGGGGCATGGGCGGGGAGCTGTTTTTT	CSARDPKGGMGGELFF
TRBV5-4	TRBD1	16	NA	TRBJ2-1	TGTGCCAGCAGCTTGAGGACAGGGGGAAACTACAATGAGCAGTTCTTC	CASSLRTGGNYNEQFF
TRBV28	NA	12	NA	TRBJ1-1	TGTGCCAGCAGTGCGGGTTGGGGGGAAGCTTTCTTT	CASSAGWGEAFF
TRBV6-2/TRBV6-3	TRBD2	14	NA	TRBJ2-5	TGTGCCAGCAGGATTAGCGGGGGGCAAGAGACCCAGTACTTC	CASRISGGQETQYF
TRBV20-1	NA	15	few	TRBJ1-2	TGCAGTGCTAGTGTGTTAATGGGGGCTCCCTATGGCTACACCTTC	CSASVLMGAPYGYTF
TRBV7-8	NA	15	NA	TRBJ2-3	TGTGCCAGCAGCTTAGGGTGGAGGGGCACAGATACGCAGTATTTT	CASSLGWRGTDTQYF
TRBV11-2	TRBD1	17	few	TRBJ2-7	TGTGCCAGCTTACTCAAAGGGGAGGACAGGGGGCTTGGCGAGCAGTACTTC	CASLLKGEDRGLGEQYF
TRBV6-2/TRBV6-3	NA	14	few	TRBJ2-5	TGTGCCAGCAGTTACTCCGCGGGTACGGAGACCCAGTACTTC	CASSYSAGTETQYF
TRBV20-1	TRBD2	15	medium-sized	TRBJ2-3	TGCAGTGCTAGGCTACTCGGGAGGGGCACAGATACGCAGTATTTT	CSARLLGRGTDTQYF
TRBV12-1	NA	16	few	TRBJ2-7	TGTGCCAGCAGCTTTCAAGCGGGAGTCAGGAGGCACGAGCAGTACTTC	CASSFQAGVRRHEQYF
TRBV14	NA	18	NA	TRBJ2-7	TGTGCCAGCAGCCAAGATCGTCGGACCCTAGCGTATACCTACGAGCAGTACTTC	CASSQDRRTLAYTYEQYF
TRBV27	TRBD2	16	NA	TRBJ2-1	TGTGCCAGCAGAACTAGCTTTGGGACTAGGGGTAATAAGCAGTTCTTC	CASRTSFGTRGNKQFF
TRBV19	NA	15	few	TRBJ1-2	TGTGCCAGTAGTATAGTAGATACCGGACACTATGGCTACACCTTC	CASSIVDTGHYGYTF
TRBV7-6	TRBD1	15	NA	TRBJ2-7	TGTGCCAGCAGCTTAACGGGACAGGGTCAGTACGAGCAGTACTTC	CASSLTGQGQYEQYF
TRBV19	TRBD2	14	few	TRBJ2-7	TGTGCCAGTACCCAACTAGCGGGAGCCGGGGAGCAGTACTTC	CASTQLAGAGEQYF
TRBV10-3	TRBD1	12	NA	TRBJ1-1	TGTGCCATCAGTGATTACAGGGGGCATGCTTTCTTT	CAISDYRGHAFF
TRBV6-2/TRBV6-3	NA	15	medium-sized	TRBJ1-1	TGTGCCAGCAGTTATGCCCGAACTCTGAACACTGAAGCTTTCTTT	CASSYARTLNTEAFF
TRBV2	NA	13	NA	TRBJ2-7	TGTGCCAGCAGTGTCGCACTAGGGTACGAGCAGTACTTC	CASSVALGYEQYF
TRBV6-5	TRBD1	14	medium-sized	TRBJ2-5	TGTGCCAGCAGTTCCACACAGGGGCAAGAGACCCAGTACTTC	CASSSTQGQETQYF
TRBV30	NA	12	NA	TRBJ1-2	TGTGCCTGGACTCGGCTCCTGGGTGGCTACACCTTC	CAWTRLLGGYTF
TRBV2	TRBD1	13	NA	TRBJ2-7	TGTGCCAGCACGGGGACAGGGGACTACGAGCAGTACTTC	CASTGTGDYEQYF
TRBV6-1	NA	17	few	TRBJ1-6	TGTGCCAGCAGTGAAAGGGGGGAGAAAGGATTGGCTTCACCCCTCCACTTT	CASSERGEKGLASPLHF
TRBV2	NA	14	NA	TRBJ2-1	TGTGCCAGCAGTGAGGGCGGAACCTACAATGAGCAGTTCTTC	CASSEGGTYNEQFF
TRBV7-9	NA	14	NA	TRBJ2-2	TGTGCCAGCAGCTTAGGAACGAACACCGGGGAGCTGTTTTTT	CASSLGTNTGELFF
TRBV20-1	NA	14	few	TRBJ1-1	TGCAGTGCTAGAGATGTACAGGAGAACACTGAAGCTTTCTTT	CSARDVQENTEAFF
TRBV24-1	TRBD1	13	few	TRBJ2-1	TGTGCCACCGGGGACAGGCTCTACAATGAGCAGTTCTTC	CATGDRLYNEQFF
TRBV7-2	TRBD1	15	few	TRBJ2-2	TGTGCCAGCCGGCCGAGTAAGGGGGCCGCCGGGGAGCTGTTTTTT	CASRPSKGAAGELFF
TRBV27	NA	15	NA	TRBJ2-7	TGTGCCAGCAGTTTACCGGGGGCAGGGTCCTACGAGCAGTACTTC	CASSLPGAGSYEQYF
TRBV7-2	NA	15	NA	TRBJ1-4	TGTGCCAGCAGCTTAGATTGGGGGGCCGGTGAAAAACTGTTTTTT	CASSLDWGAGEKLFF
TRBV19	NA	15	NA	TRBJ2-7	TGTGCCAGTAGTAACACGGGCCTCAGCTCCTACGAGCAGTACTTC	CASSNTGLSSYEQYF
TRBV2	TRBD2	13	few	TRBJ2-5	TGTGCCAGCCGTTTAGGCGGGGGGGAGACCCAGTACTTC	CASRLGGGETQYF
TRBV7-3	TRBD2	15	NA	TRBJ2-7	TGTGCCAGCAGCTTAATGGGCGGGAGCTCCTACGAGCAGTACTTC	CASSLMGGSSYEQYF
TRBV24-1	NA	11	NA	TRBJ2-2	TGTGCCACCAGAGGCGGTGAGGAGCTGTTTTTT	CATRGGEELFF
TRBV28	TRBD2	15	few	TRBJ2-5	TGTGCCAGCAGTTACCAGACTAGCGGGAGAGAGACCCAGTACTTC	CASSYQTSGRETQYF
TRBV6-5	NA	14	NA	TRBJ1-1	TGTGCCAGCAGTTCCCTTCAGGGGCTCACTGAAGCTTTCTTT	CASSSLQGLTEAFF
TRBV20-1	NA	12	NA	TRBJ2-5	TGCAGTGCTAGATTCCAGGGCGAGACCCAGTACTTC	CSARFQGETQYF
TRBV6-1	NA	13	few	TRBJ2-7	TGTGCCAGCAGTGATATCGGGACCTACGAGCAGTACTTC	CASSDIGTYEQYF
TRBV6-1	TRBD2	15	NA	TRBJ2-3	TGTGCCAGCAGAGGGACGGGAGGCCGCACAGATACGCAGTATTTT	CASRGTGGRTDTQYF
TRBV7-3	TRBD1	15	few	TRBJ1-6	TGTGCCAGCAGCTTAACGGGGGACAGTTATTCACCCCTCCACTTT	CASSLTGDSYSPLHF